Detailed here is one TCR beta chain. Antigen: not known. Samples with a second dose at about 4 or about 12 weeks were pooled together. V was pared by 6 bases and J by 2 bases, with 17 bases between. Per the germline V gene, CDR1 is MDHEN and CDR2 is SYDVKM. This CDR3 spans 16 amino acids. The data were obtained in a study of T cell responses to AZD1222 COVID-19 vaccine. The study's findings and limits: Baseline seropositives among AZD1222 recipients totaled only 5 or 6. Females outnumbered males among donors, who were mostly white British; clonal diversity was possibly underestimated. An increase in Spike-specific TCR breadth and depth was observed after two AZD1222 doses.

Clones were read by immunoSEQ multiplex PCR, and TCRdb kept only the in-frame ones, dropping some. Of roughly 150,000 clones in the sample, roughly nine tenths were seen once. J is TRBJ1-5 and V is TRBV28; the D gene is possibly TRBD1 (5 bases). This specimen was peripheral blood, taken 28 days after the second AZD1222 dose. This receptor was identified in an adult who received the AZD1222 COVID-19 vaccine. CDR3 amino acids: CASRPFGGAGNQPQHF. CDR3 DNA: TGTGCCAGCAGGCCCTTCGGGGGAGCCGGCAATCAGCCCCAGCATTTT.